The 12 T cell receptor beta chains in this list originate from one sample, sequenced in a study of CXCR3-negative and CXCR3-positive naive CD8 T cells. It was by 5' RACE with UMI labels that the TRB cDNA libraries were prepared. TCRdb re-analyzed the 5' RACE reads; it lists each CDR3 protein once, without DNA. This table holds more than 65,000 distinct CDR3 sequences. Sequencing input: naive CXCR3- CD8+ T cells from blood. The subset denotes: CD45RO-CCR7+CD27+CD95- naive CD8+ T cells lacking CXCR3 (TNR3-). All receptors derive from a human donor in good health. Some clones in this sample may be carry-over from other donors' samples.

The V gene is TRBV11-2, the J gene TRBJ2-1; with no DNA, the TCRdb D assignment of TRBD1 cannot be verified. This CDR3 is 14 amino acids long. The V gene's germline CDR1 is SGHAT and CDR2 FQNNGV. The CDR3 protein is CASSLEGGYNEQFF. Based on the CDR3 plus reference TRBV11-2 and TRBJ2-1, the full variable domain is EAGVAQSPRYKIIEKRQSVAFWCNPISGHATLYWYQQILGQGPKLLIQFQNNGVVDDSQLPKDRFSAERLKGVDSTLKIQPAKLEDSAVYLCASSLEGGYNEQFFGPGTRLTVL.

J is TRBJ2-1 and V is TRBV7-2; TCRdb indicates TRBD2, and absent DNA this call remains unverified. The CDR3 loop spans 16 amino acids. Per germline, CDR1 SGHTA and CDR2 FQGNSA. CDR3 sequence: CASSPDPSGGANEQFF.

This sequence joins TRBV4-1 and TRBJ1-2. Germline loops: CDR1 MGHRA, CDR2 YSYEKL. The CDR3 sequence is 14 residues long. The CDR3 here is CASSQVGSAYGYTF.

The CDR3 spells CASSTGERDYGYTF. This chain joins TRBV7-9 and TRBJ1-2; the D gene TCRdb calls, TRBD1, cannot be checked with no DNA. CDR1 and CDR2 from the germline V gene are SEHNR and FQNEAQ (reference sequence). This CDR3 has 14 amino acids.

The CDR3 loop reads CASSLEDRVSRPYNEQFF. The V call is TRBV7-2, the J call TRBJ2-1; lacking DNA, the TRBD1 call made by TCRdb goes unchecked. The CDR3 loop spans 18 amino acids. The V gene's germline CDR1 is SGHTA and CDR2 FQGNSA.

The chain combines TRBV29-1 with TRBJ2-2; TCRdb returns TRBD1, unconfirmable since there is no DNA. Germline loops: CDR1 SQVTM, CDR2 ANQGSEA. This CDR3 spans 14 amino acids. CDR3 sequence reads: CSVELGQGAGELFF.

The rearrangement joins TRBV7-6 to TRBJ2-7. CDR3 size: 12 residues. In germline, CDR1 is SGHVS, CDR2 FNYEAQ. This chain's CDR3 is CASSSSYYEQYF.

The rearrangement links TRBV29-1 to TRBJ2-7; TCRdb calls TRBD1, which cannot be checked without DNA. Per germline, CDR1 SQVTM and CDR2 ANQGSEA. The length of the CDR3 is 15 residues. The CDR3 region is CSVEDLTGATYEQYF.

V and J are TRBV27 and TRBJ1-6; TCRdb returns TRBD1, unconfirmable since there is no DNA. The CDR3 covers 14 residues. Germline V gene data show CDR1 as MNHEY and CDR2 as SMNVEV (reference sequence). The CDR3: CASSPGTDNSPLHF.

The V call is TRBV29-1, the J call TRBJ2-1; TCRdb reports TRBD2, a call that lacks DNA to check it against. Germline assignment: CDR1 SQVTM and CDR2 ANQGSEA. There are 12 residues in the CDR3. Here the CDR3 reads CAAGRSYNEQFF.

J is TRBJ2-2 and V is TRBV7-8; the D call from TCRdb, TRBD2, cannot be confirmed without DNA. Germline V gene sequence: CDR1 SGHVS, CDR2 FQNEAQ. There are 14 residues in the CDR3. The CDR3 sequence: CASGTLLAIGELFF.

The V gene is TRBV5-1, the J gene TRBJ1-2; with no DNA, the TCRdb D assignment of TRBD1 cannot be verified. The CDR3 has 16 amino acids. Germline CDR1 and CDR2: SGHRS and YFSETQ. The CDR3 sequence is CASSYIGGQGIYGYTF.